The 5 T cell receptor beta chains in this list originate from one sample, sequenced in a study of shared clonotypes between healthy human individuals. TCRdb's copy holds only in-frame clones and misses some; the assay was immunoSEQ multiplex PCR. The top ten hold around 0.14% of the sample, which has about 2.4 million clones, over 85% seen once. Sequencing was done on a sample of naive CD4+ T cells sorted from blood. The sample's subset: CD45RA+ positively selected. Receptors were obtained from a man aged 18 to 30 in good health.

The V call is TRBV30, the J call TRBJ2-1; 13 nucleotides match TRBD2. The V gene's germline CDR1 is GTSNPN and CDR2 SVGIG (reference sequence). The V segment lost 1 base and the J segment 0 bases; nucleotides outside the gene matches: 12. The CDR3 runs 20 residues. The CDR3 here is CAWSAPGTSGARSSYNEQFF. The CDR3 DNA is TGTGCCTGGAGTGCCCCCGGGACTAGCGGGGCTAGAAGCTCCTACAATGAGCAGTTCTTC.

The rearrangement links TRBV7-6 to TRBJ2-1, with D unclear. CDR3 length: 16 residues. CDR1 is SGHVS, CDR2 FNYEAQ, per germline. Trimming took 2 bases from V and 0 from J, leaving 11 bases between them. CDR3 sequence reads: CASSLTGSSSYNEQFF. The CDR3 nucleotides read TGTGCCAGCAGCTTAACGGGTTCGAGCTCCTACAATGAGCAGTTCTTC.

As concerns this clone: The same CDR3 arises from other DNA sequences in this sample as well. The chain's CDR3 is CASSRDSNQPQHF. The CDR3 DNA is TGCGCCAGCAGTCGGGACAGCAATCAGCCCCAGCATTTT. The J gene is TRBJ1-5, the V gene TRBV5-1; TRBD1 might be the D (5 bases). Germline CDR1 reads SGHRS; CDR2 reads YFSETQ. The CDR3 sequence is 13 residues long. The ends were cut back, 5 bases at V and 1 base at J, with 7 bases in the middle.

The J gene is TRBJ2-5, the V gene TRBV25-1; TRBD2 matches at 7 bases. The J call is uncertain, as TRBJ2-7 better fits the DNA end. The CDR3 loop spans 15 amino acids. Germline assignment: CDR1 MGHDK and CDR2 SYGVNS. The CDR3 loop is CASSGLGLENYEQYF. In nucleotides, the CDR3 is TGTGCCAGCAGTGGACTCGGACTAGAAAATTACGAGCAGTACTTC.

J is TRBJ2-3 and V is TRBV11-3; no clear D. V was shortened by 5 bases and J by 1 base, with 10 bases between the two germline ends. The germline CDR1 and CDR2 sequences are SGHNT and YENEEA. The CDR3 runs 14 residues. As DNA, the CDR3 is TGTGCCAGCAGCCCAGGTGAGGGCACAGATACGCAGTATTTT. Protein: CASSPGEGTDTQYF.